This TCR beta chain originates from a study of blood T cell repertoires in COVID-19. Background on the study: The cDNA or gDNA used as material had been derived from T cells, B-cell-depleted T cells, or PBMCs.

Study processing details: Reference gene primer amplification in the assay estimated nucleated cell counts. Assay: immunoSEQ multiplex PCR; the TCRdb copy retains only in-frame clones and omits some. For V, J and clone size, that table is used; D and trimming come from the DNA. The sample holds 100,000 to 150,000 clones; around 84% are singletons and the top ten take 2.4%. Living in 24 US areas, the participants were between roughly 18 and 90 years of age. Donors were grouped by their self-reported clinical history. Worth noting for this clone: The same CDR3 also results from other DNA sequences found in this sample.

CDR3 length equals 14 residues. Trimming cost V 0 bases and J 2 bases, with 8 bases left between them. Germline V lookup: CDR1 SGDLS, CDR2 YYNGEE. This receptor was obtained from a man between 35 and 55 years old with acute COVID-19. Sample: PBMCs or T cells enriched from blood (not recorded which). This chain joins TRBV9 and TRBJ2-5, with D maybe TRBD1 (5 bases). CDR3 loop: CASSVGTTQETQYF. The CDR3 coding sequence is TGTGCCAGCAGCGTAGGGACAACGCAAGAGACCCAGTACTTC.